This TCR beta chain is from a study of T cells in Graves' hyperthyroidism and ophthalmopathy. The CDR3 loop spans 13 amino acids. CDR1 and CDR2 (germline): KGHDR, SFDVKD. Trimming cost V 7 bases and J 0 bases, with 8 bases left between them. Amplified regions were TCR beta CDR3 sequences from RNA transcripts. The HTBI set primed first-round TCR CDR3 RT-PCR. TCRdb itself ran the multiplex PCR reads through MiXCR, one entry per CDR3 protein. The repertoire holds some 550,000 distinct CDR3 sequences, with around 15% as singletons. The source is a woman between 40 and 50 years old with Graves' ophthalmopathy. The sequenced sample was blood. V gene TRBV24-1 combines with J gene TRBJ1-1, with D perhaps TRBD1 (5 bases). CDR3 sequence reads: CATRDTMNTEAFF. The CDR3 bases are TGTGCCACCAGGGACACTATGAACACTGAAGCTTTCTTT.